This TCR beta chain was documented in a study of shared clonotypes between healthy human individuals. Free of recent acute infections or vaccinations, the donors were healthy HIV-negative adults. The test was conducted at deep level. Libraries were prepared by immunoSEQ multiplex PCR; TCRdb keeps only in-frame clonotypes and omits some of them. There are approximately 700,000 clones in the sample; approximately 73% occur only once, and more than 1.5% lies in the top ten. The CDR3 is 14 amino acids. Trimming left V 1 base short and J 8 bases short, with 14 bases between. CDR1 MDHEN and CDR2 SYDVKM come from the germline V gene.

The V gene is TRBV28, the J gene TRBJ1-2; D is undetermined. Input material: memory CD4+ T cells sorted from blood. Subset noted: CD45RA-negative fraction. The sequence was obtained from a woman in her twenties or thirties in good health. DNA for the CDR3: TGTGCCAGCAGTTTATTTGAGGCGGGGAGGGGCTACACCTTC. The encoded protein is CASSLFEAGRGYTF.